Listed below are T cell receptor beta chains from one sample, sequenced in a study of cytomegalovirus exposure and HLA in healthy donors. Assay used: immunoSEQ multiplex PCR; TCRdb lists only in-frame clones, some missing. The data show roughly 80,000 clones, approximately 91% seen once. The sequenced material came from PBMCs. These receptors all stem from a man aged 30 to 39 in good health and CMV-seronegative. CDR3s include the opening cysteine and the closing phenylalanine or tryptophan. The D gene is left open where the match is weak. Clone size is stated in some rows and not others, as once, few, many or a class when expanded.

cdr3_length,j_call,clone_size,d_call,v_call,cdr3_nt,cdr3_aa
18,TRBJ2-1,-,TRBD2,TRBV27,TGTGCCAGCAGTTCCCGGCCCCTACTAGCGGGGGGATACAATGAGCAGTTCTTC,CASSSRPLLAGGYNEQFF
20,TRBJ2-6,-,TRBD2,TRBV19,TGTGCCAGTAGTAATTCGGGACTAGCGGGAGGGCCGGCGGGGGCCAACGTCCTGACTTTC,CASSNSGLAGGPAGANVLTF
18,TRBJ1-1,-,TRBD1,TRBV28,TGTGCCAGCAGTTTATCGCTTGGGGGAATCTTCCTACAGGGGGCATCTTTCTTT,CASSLSLGGIFLQGASFF
14,TRBJ1-1,-,-,TRBV5-6,TGTGCCAGCAGCTTGGGTAGCGGGGTTGGTGAGGCTTTCTTT,CASSLGSGVGEAFF
13,TRBJ2-1,-,-,TRBV19,TGTGCCAGTAGTTTGGAGGGCGGCGATGAGCAGTTCTTC,CASSLEGGDEQFF
16,TRBJ1-1,-,TRBD1,TRBV19,TGTGCCAGTACCCTCTATTTTCGGACAGGGGGCACTGAAGCTTTCTTT,CASTLYFRTGGTEAFF
14,TRBJ1-1,-,-,TRBV27,TGTGCCAGCGCTAAACCAGGGATGAACACTGAAGCTTTCTTT,CASAKPGMNTEAFF
17,TRBJ1-5,-,-,TRBV9,TGTGCCAGCAGCACCGGAGGGGAGGCCGGGTTCCATCAGCCCCAGCATTTT,CASSTGGEAGFHQPQHF
15,TRBJ2-3,-,-,TRBV5-5,TGTGCCAGCAGCTGGGAGTATCTGAGCCCCGATACGCAGTATTTT,CASSWEYLSPDTQYF
14,TRBJ2-5,few,-,TRBV6-1,TGTGCCAGCATCCGGACAAGAAAGTGGGAGACCCAGTACTTC,CASIRTRKWETQYF
14,TRBJ1-4,few,-,TRBV28,TGTGCCAGCAGTCCGGGGGCAACTAATGAAAAACTGTTTTTT,CASSPGATNEKLFF
16,TRBJ1-5,once,TRBD1,TRBV5-8,TGTGCCAGCAGCTGGGGGACAGGCGATAGCAATCAGCCCCAGCATTTT,CASSWGTGDSNQPQHF
14,TRBJ2-7,-,TRBD1,TRBV6-5,TGTGCCAGCAGTCGGACAGGGGGCTCCTACGAGCAGTACTTC,CASSRTGGSYEQYF
15,TRBJ2-2,-,-,TRBV19,TGTGCCAGTAGTATGGGTGACTCGCGAACCGGGGAGCTGTTTTTT,CASSMGDSRTGELFF
16,TRBJ1-6,-,-,TRBV19,TGTGCCAGTAGTCCTTTCGGGCGGGGGTGGAATTCACCCCTCCACTTT,CASSPFGRGWNSPLHF
15,TRBJ1-3,-,-,TRBV2,TGTGCCAGCAGCGGAAGCCTTGGGCGTGGAAACACCATATATTTT,CASSGSLGRGNTIYF
15,TRBJ2-7,-,-,TRBV4-2,TGTGCCAGCAGCCAGCCCCTGGAGGGCTCCTACGAGCAGTACTTC,CASSQPLEGSYEQYF
12,TRBJ2-3,-,-,TRBV28,TGTGCCAGCAGTGCACAGGGTCTCGCGCAGTATTTT,CASSAQGLAQYF
12,TRBJ1-1,few,-,TRBV2,TGTGCCAGCCAGTGGAGGAACACTGAAGCTTTCTTT,CASQWRNTEAFF
12,TRBJ2-2,-,-,TRBV19,TGTGCCAGTAGCTTCTCTAGAGCGGAGCTGTTTTTT,CASSFSRAELFF
13,TRBJ1-5,-,TRBD1,TRBV6-1,TGTGCCAGCAGTGCCCAGGGGGACCAGCCCCAGCATTTT,CASSAQGDQPQHF
18,TRBJ2-2,-,-,TRBV11-3,TGTGCCAGCAGCTCCGTATCCCCCGAGCAGGGGATCACCGGGGAGCTGTTTTTT,CASSSVSPEQGITGELFF
15,TRBJ1-3,-,-,TRBV6-1,TGTGCCAGCAGCCCCGGGGTTAATTATGGAAACACCATATATTTT,CASSPGVNYGNTIYF
21,TRBJ2-1,-,TRBD1,TRBV18,TGTGCCAGCTCACCTGCAAATCCGGGACAGGGCGGATCAAGCTCCTACAATGAGCAGTTCTTC,CASSPANPGQGGSSSYNEQFF
15,TRBJ2-1,-,-,TRBV15,TGTGCCACCAGCGCCGGAGGACTAAAGCTCAATGAGCAGTTCTTC,CATSAGGLKLNEQFF
16,TRBJ1-6,once,TRBD1,TRBV28,TGTGCCAGCAGATTCAGGGGGAGCTCCTATAATTCACCCCTCCACTTT,CASRFRGSSYNSPLHF
16,TRBJ1-5,-,-,TRBV6-1,TGTGCCAGCAGTGAGGAGGAGACGCGATATGATCAGCCCCAGCATTTT,CASSEEETRYDQPQHF
16,TRBJ2-3,-,TRBD2,TRBV5-1,TGCGCCAGCAGCTTGGTCCCAGCGGGAGCCGCAGATACGCAGTATTTT,CASSLVPAGAADTQYF
14,TRBJ1-6,-,-,TRBV19,TGTGCCAGCTCGCGACAGCCCAATAATTCACCCCTCCACTTT,CASSRQPNNSPLHF
16,TRBJ1-3,-,-,TRBV15,TGTGCCACCAGCAGAGAAGGGGCAGGGGTTGGAAACACCATATATTTT,CATSREGAGVGNTIYF
14,TRBJ2-3,-,TRBD1,TRBV6-1,TGTGCCAGCATGCGGACAGGCTCAGCAGATACGCGGTATTTT,CASMRTGSADTRYF
15,TRBJ2-5,-,-,TRBV19,TGTGCCAGTAGTACCCCGGGAAGACTACAAGAGACCCAGTACTTC,CASSTPGRLQETQYF
18,TRBJ2-3,-,TRBD1,TRBV5-1,TGCGCCAGCAGCACCGGGACAGGGGTAGGACCTAGCACAGATACGCAGTATTTT,CASSTGTGVGPSTDTQYF
17,TRBJ2-7,-,TRBD2,TRBV30,TGTGCCTGGAGGTCCAGGGCACTAGCGGGAGTTGGGCGCGAGCAGTACTTC,CAWRSRALAGVGREQYF
12,TRBJ2-1,-,-,TRBV2,TGTGCCAGCAGTCTACTCAGGGATGAGCAGTTCTTC,CASSLLRDEQFF
13,TRBJ1-1,-,-,TRBV19,TGTGCCAGTAGTATAGATCGGGACACTGAAGCTTTCTTT,CASSIDRDTEAFF
12,TRBJ1-1,-,-,TRBV5-6,TGTGCCAGCAGCTTGGGGACAGTTGAAGCTTTCTTT,CASSLGTVEAFF
15,TRBJ2-2,-,-,TRBV18,TGTGCCAGCTCACCAAAGGGGCAGGACACCGGGGAGCTGTTTTTT,CASSPKGQDTGELFF
13,TRBJ2-3,-,TRBD1,TRBV6-1,TGTGCCAGCAGCGGACAGGGAACAGATACGCAGTATTTT,CASSGQGTDTQYF
20,TRBJ2-7,-,TRBD2,TRBV19,TGTGCCAGTAGTACCTTAATTGGGACTAGCGGGAGGGCCGGTGAATACGAGCAGTACTTC,CASSTLIGTSGRAGEYEQYF